This entry lists 14 T cell receptor beta chains sequenced from one sample in a study of immune evolution from preneoplasia to lung adenocarcinoma. Some clones are missing from TCRdb's copy, which holds only in-frame ones; the method was immunoSEQ multiplex PCR. The repertoire includes 4,000 or so clones, 70% to 90% of them detected once, and around 5% sits in the top ten. Sequencing input: FFPE minimally invasive lung adenocarcinoma tissue. Every receptor here comes from a donor older than 65 with lung adenocarcinoma.

This clone was observed a handful of times. This chain joins TRBV7-3 and TRBJ2-3, with no clear D. CDR1 and CDR2 (germline): SGHTA, FQGTGA. The length of the CDR3 is 13 residues. V dropped 2 bases and J dropped 3 bases, with 6 bases sitting between them. The CDR3 nucleotides are TGTGCCAGCAGCTTAGAGTGGACAGATACGCAGTATTTT. This translates into CASSLEWTDTQYF.

This chain uses TRBV5-5 with TRBJ1-1; D possibly corresponds to TRBD1 (5 bases). Germline CDR1 is SGHKS and CDR2 is YYEKEE (reference sequence). The CDR3 covers 16 residues. V was clipped by 2 bases and J by 3 bases, with 17 bases between them. The CDR3 region is CASSFSSWDLHTEAFF. The CDR3 coding sequence is TGTGCCAGCAGCTTCTCAAGCTGGGACCTACACACTGAAGCTTTCTTT.

This clone was recorded once. The CDR3 loop reads CASRPTGFWKLFF. The CDR3 DNA reads as TGTGCCAGCAGGCCCACAGGGTTTTGGAAACTGTTTTTT. This chain connects TRBV28 to TRBJ1-4; weak D call: TRBD1 (6 bases). CDR3 size: 13 residues. Trimming left V 6 bases short and J 11 bases short, with 16 bases between. Germline V lookup: CDR1 MDHEN, CDR2 SYDVKM.

The chain employs TRBV5-1 and TRBJ2-7, with TRBD1 matching over 8 bases. V shed 4 bases and J 3 bases; nucleotides not matched to a gene: 6. The germline CDR1 and CDR2 sequences are SGHRS and YFSETQ. The length of the CDR3 is 14 residues. In nucleotides, the CDR3 is TGCGCCAGCAGCGTAGGACAGGGAGGCTACGAGCAGTACTTC. This translates into CASSVGQGGYEQYF. The entire variable domain, with the rest obtained from reference TRBV5-1 and TRBJ2-7, is as follows: KAGVTQTPRYLIKTRGQQVTLSCSPISGHRSVSWYQQTPGQGLQFLFEYFSETQRNKGNFPGRFSGRQFSNSRSEMNVSTLELGDSALYLCASSVGQGGYEQYFGPGTRLTVT.

This rearrangement joins TRBV21-1 to TRBJ2-7; TRBD2 is the table's D call and was not checked against the DNA. TRBV21-1 is assigned pseudogene status. The CDR3 covers 15 residues. The CDR3 region has the DNA TGTGCCAGCAGCTCCTTGGGGGGCCTAGCGGGCCAGCAGTACTTC. Its translation is CASSSLGGLAGQQYF.

The chain employs TRBV9 and TRBJ2-3; the match to TRBD2 covers 14 bases. CDR1 SGDLS and CDR2 YYNGEE come from the germline V gene. The CDR3 has 17 residues. After removal of 4 bases from V and 2 bases from J, the junction contained 6 bases not matched to a gene. In nucleotides, the CDR3 is TGTGCCAGCAGCCCTGGGACTAGCGGGAGTTTCACAGATACGCAGTATTTT. Translated, it gives CASSPGTSGSFTDTQYF.

The chain links TRBV18 to TRBJ2-7; 9 positions match TRBD1. Trimming cost V 3 bases and J 1 base; bases outside gene matches: 4. The CDR3 consists of 15 residues. Looked up from germline, CDR1 is KGHSH and CDR2 is LQKENI. CDR3 loop: CASSPPGQGSYEQYF. Here the CDR3 DNA reads TGTGCCAGCTCACCTCCGGGACAGGGATCCTACGAGCAGTACTTC.

The V gene is TRBV7-9, the J gene TRBJ1-1; 8 bases align to TRBD1. The germline gives CDR1 SEHNR, CDR2 FQNEAQ (reference sequence). This CDR3 spans 13 amino acids. With V trimmed by 5 bases and J by 10 bases, 9 bases remained unmatched. The CDR3 is CASSPDRENVAFF. DNA for the CDR3: TGTGCCAGCAGCCCGGACAGGGAAAATGTAGCTTTCTTT.

The chain carries TRBV2 and TRBJ2-1; no firm D call. V was pared by 2 bases and J by 4 bases, with 24 bases between. The CDR3 totals 19 residues. The germline V gene encodes CDR1 SNHLY and CDR2 FYNNEI. CDR3 in amino acids: CASSEKIWPAIFGYNEQFF. The CDR3 coding sequence is TGTGCCAGCAGTGAAAAAATATGGCCAGCCATTTTTGGGTACAATGAGCAGTTCTTC.

The rearrangement joins TRBV7-9 to TRBJ2-7; D not certain. The CDR3 totals 12 residues. The germline V gene encodes CDR1 SEHNR and CDR2 FQNEAQ (reference sequence). Between the trimmed V and J ends, which lost 5 bases and 2 bases, there was a span of 7 bases. As DNA, the CDR3 is TGTGCCAGCAGCCCCAAAACCTACGAGCAGTACTTC. Translation gives CASSPKTYEQYF.

The CDR3 sequence: CASSPSTGVASGANVLTF. The CDR3 nucleotides read TGCGCCAGCAGCCCGTCTACAGGGGTGGCAAGCGGGGCCAACGTCCTGACTTTC. The chain recombines TRBV5-1 with TRBJ2-6, with 7 bases matching TRBD1. CDR1 SGHRS and CDR2 YFSETQ come from the germline V gene. This CDR3 spans 18 amino acids. J gave up 4 bases and V 4 bases, and 14 bases lay outside the gene matches. The entire variable domain, with the rest obtained from reference TRBV5-1 and TRBJ2-6, is as follows: KAGVTQTPRYLIKTRGQQVTLSCSPISGHRSVSWYQQTPGQGLQFLFEYFSETQRNKGNFPGRFSGRQFSNSRSEMNVSTLELGDSALYLCASSPSTGVASGANVLTFGAGSRLTVL.

V gene TRBV6-5 combines with J gene TRBJ1-1, with D hard to call. CDR3 length equals 14 residues. V lost 6 bases to trimming and J lost 1 base, with 12 bases between them. The germline V gene has CDR1 MNHEY and CDR2 SVGAGI. The CDR3 coding sequence is TGTGCCAGCAGCACCGAGACGGGGAACACTGAAGCTTTCTTT. It yields the protein CASSTETGNTEAFF.

This chain uses TRBV6-1 with TRBJ2-3; 7 bases agree with TRBD2. Germline V gives CDR1 MNHNS, CDR2 SASEGT. This CDR3 contains 14 residues. The ends lost 4 bases at V and 1 base at J; junction bases unmatched: 2. This CDR3 reads CASSGLAGTDTQYF. CDR3 coding DNA: TGTGCCAGCAGTGGGCTAGCGGGCACAGATACGCAGTATTTT.

J is TRBJ2-7 and V is TRBV29-1, with D perhaps TRBD1 (5 bases). The CDR3 totals 13 residues. The V gene lost 6 bases and the J gene lost 2 bases, with 14 bases spanning the gap. Germline values: CDR1 SQVTM, CDR2 ANQGSEA. Written as DNA, the CDR3 is TGCAGCGTGAGACAGAACACTGCCTACGAGCAGTACTTC. Translated, it gives CSVRQNTAYEQYF.